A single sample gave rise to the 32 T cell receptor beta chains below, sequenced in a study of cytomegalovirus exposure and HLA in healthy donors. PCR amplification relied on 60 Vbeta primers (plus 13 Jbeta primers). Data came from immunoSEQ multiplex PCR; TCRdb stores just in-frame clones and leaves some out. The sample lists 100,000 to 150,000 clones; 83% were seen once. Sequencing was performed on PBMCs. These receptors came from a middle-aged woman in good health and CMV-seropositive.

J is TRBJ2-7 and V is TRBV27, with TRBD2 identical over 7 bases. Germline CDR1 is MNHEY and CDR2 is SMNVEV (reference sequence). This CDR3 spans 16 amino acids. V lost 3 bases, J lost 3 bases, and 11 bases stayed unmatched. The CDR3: CASSLNVDGRSYEQYF. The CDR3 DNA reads TGTGCCAGCAGTTTGAATGTCGACGGGAGGAGCTACGAGCAGTACTTC.

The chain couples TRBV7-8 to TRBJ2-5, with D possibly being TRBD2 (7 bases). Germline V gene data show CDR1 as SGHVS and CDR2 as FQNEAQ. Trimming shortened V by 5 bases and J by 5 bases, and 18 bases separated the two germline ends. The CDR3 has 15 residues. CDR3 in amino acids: CASSPVLGGGETQYF. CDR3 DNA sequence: TGTGCCAGCAGCCCGGTTCTGGGAGGGGGTGAGACCCAGTACTTC.

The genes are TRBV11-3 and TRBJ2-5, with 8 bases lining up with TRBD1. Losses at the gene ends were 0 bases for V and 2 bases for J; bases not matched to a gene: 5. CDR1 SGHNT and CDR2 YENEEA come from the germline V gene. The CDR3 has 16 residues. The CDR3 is CASSLDTGGLQETQYF. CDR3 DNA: TGTGCCAGCAGCTTAGATACAGGGGGGTTACAAGAGACCCAGTACTTC.

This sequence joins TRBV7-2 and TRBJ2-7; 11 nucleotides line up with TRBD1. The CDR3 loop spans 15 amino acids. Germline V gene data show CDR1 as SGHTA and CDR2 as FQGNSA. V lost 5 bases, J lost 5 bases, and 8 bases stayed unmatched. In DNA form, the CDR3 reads TGTGCCAGCAGCGGGGGACAGGGGGAACTCAACGAGCAGTACTTC. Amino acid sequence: CASSGGQGELNEQYF. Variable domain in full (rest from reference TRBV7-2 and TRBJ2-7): GAGVSQSPSNKVTEKGKDVELRCDPISGHTALYWYRQSLGQGLEFLIYFQGNSAPDKSGLPSDRFSAERTGGSVSTLTIQRTQQEDSAVYLCASSGGQGELNEQYFGPGTRLTVT.

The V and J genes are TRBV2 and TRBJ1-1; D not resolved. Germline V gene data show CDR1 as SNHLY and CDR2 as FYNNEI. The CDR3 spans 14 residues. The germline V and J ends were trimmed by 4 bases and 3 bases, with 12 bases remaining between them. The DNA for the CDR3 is TGTGCCAGCAGTGGGTCCCTGAGGGACACTGAAGCTTTCTTT. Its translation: CASSGSLRDTEAFF.

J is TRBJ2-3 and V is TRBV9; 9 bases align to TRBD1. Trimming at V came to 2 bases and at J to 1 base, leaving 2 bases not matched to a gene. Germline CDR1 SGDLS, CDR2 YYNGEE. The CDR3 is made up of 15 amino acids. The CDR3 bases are TGTGCCAGCAGCGTCCGACAGGGGGGCACAGATACGCAGTATTTT. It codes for CASSVRQGGTDTQYF.

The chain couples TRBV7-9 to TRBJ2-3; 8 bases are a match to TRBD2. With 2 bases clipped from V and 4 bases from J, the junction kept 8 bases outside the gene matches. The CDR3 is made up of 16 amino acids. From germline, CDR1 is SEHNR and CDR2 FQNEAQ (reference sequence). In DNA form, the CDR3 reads TGTGCCAGCAGCTTAAGTAGCGGGATAAGGGCAGATACGCAGTATTTT. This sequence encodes CASSLSSGIRADTQYF.

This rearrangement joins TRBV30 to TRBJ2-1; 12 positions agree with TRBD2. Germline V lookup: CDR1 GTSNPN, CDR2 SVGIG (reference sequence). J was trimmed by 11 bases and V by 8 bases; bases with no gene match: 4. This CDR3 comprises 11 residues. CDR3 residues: CAHGLAGKQFF. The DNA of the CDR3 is TGTGCCCACGGACTAGCGGGAAAGCAGTTCTTC.

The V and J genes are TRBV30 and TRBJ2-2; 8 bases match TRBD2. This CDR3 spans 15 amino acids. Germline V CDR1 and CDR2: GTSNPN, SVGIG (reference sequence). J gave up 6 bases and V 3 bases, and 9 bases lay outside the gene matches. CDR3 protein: CAWSGLAGDSGELFF. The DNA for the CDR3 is TGTGCCTGGAGCGGACTAGCTGGGGATTCCGGGGAGCTGTTTTTT. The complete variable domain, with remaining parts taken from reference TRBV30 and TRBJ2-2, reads SQTIHQWPATLVQPVGSPLSLECTVEGTSNPNLYWYRQAAGRGLQLLFYSVGIGQISSEVPQNLSASRPQDRQFILSSKKLLLSDSGFYLCAWSGLAGDSGELFFGEGSRLTVL.

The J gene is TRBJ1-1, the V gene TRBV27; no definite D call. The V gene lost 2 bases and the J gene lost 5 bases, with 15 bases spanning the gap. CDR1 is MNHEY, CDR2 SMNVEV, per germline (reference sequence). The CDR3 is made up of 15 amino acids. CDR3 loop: CASSLTARPLTEAFF. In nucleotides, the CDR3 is TGTGCCAGCAGTTTAACGGCCAGGCCTTTGACTGAAGCTTTCTTT.

In DNA, the CDR3 is TGCGCCAGCAGCTTTTTTGCGGGGGTCTCCTACGAGCAGTACTTC. Encoded protein: CASSFFAGVSYEQYF. The rearrangement joins TRBV5-1 to TRBJ2-7; 7 bases are a match to TRBD2. Germline CDR1 is SGHRS and CDR2 is YFSETQ. V lost 2 bases to trimming and J lost 0 bases; unmatched junction nucleotides: 5. CDR3 length equals 15 residues.

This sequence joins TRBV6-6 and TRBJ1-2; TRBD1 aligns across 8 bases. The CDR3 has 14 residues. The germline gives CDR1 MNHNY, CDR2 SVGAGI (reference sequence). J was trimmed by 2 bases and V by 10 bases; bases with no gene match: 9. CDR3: CATDQGAVNYGYTF. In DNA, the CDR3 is TGTGCCACCGACCAGGGGGCAGTCAACTATGGCTACACCTTC.

As DNA, the CDR3 is TGTGCCAGCAGTTACGTCCCATCGGGCTCCTACAATGAGCAGTTCTTC. It encodes CASSYVPSGSYNEQFF. This chain links TRBV6-5 with TRBJ2-1; D unresolved. Trimming removed 2 bases from V and 0 bases from J, with 11 bases in between. Germline V gene data show CDR1 as MNHEY and CDR2 as SVGAGI. CDR3 length: 16 amino acids.

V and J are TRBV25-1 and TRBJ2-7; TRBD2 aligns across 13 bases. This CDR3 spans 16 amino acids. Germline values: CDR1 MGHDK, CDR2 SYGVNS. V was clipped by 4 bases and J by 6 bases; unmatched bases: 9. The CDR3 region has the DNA TGTGCCAGCAGTGGCCGACTAGCGGGAGGTCTTGGCGAGCAGTACTTC. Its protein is CASSGRLAGGLGEQYF.

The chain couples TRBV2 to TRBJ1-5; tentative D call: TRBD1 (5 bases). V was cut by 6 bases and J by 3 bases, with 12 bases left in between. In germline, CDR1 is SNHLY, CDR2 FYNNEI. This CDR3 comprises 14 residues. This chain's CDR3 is CASRGGTDNQPQHF. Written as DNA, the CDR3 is TGTGCCAGCAGGGGAGGGACGGACAATCAGCCCCAGCATTTT.

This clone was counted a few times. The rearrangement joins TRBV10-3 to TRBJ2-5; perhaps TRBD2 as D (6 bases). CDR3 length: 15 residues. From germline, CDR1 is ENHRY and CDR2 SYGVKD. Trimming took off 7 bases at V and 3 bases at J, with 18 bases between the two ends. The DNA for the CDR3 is TGTGCCATCACTGATCTCGGGGGTGGGAAAGAGACCCAGTACTTC. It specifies CAITDLGGGKETQYF.

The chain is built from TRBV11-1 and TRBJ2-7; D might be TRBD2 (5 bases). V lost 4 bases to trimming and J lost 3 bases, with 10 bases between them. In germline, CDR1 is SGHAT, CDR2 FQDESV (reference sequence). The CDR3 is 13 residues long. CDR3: CASSSGLGYEQYF. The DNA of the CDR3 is TGTGCCAGCAGCTCAGGACTGGGCTACGAGCAGTACTTC.

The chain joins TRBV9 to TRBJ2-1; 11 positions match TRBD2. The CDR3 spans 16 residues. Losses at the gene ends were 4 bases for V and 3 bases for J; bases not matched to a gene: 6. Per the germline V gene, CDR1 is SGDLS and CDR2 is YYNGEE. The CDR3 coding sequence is TGTGCCAGCAGCCCTCGACTAGCGGGGATCTACAATGAGCAGTTCTTC. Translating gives CASSPRLAGIYNEQFF.

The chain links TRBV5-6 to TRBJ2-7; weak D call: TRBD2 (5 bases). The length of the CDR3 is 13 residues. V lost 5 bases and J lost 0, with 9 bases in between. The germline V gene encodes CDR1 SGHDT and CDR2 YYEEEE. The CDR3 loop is CASRAESSYEQYF. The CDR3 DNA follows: TGTGCCAGCAGAGCGGAGAGCTCCTACGAGCAGTACTTC.

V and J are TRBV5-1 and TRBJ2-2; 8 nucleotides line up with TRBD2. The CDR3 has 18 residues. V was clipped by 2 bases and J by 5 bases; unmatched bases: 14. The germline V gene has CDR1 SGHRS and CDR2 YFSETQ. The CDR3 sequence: CASSFPLGAGEWTGELFF. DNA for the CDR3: TGCGCCAGCAGCTTCCCCCTAGGAGCGGGAGAGTGGACCGGGGAGCTGTTTTTT. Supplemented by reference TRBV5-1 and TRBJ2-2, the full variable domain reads KAGVTQTPRYLIKTRGQQVTLSCSPISGHRSVSWYQQTPGQGLQFLFEYFSETQRNKGNFPGRFSGRQFSNSRSEMNVSTLELGDSALYLCASSFPLGAGEWTGELFFGEGSRLTVL.

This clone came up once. CDR3 in amino acids: CASSERDEQFF. For the CDR3, the DNA is TGTGCCAGCAGTGAAAGAGATGAGCAGTTCTTC. This chain uses TRBV6-1 with TRBJ2-1, with D uncertain. The CDR3 spans 11 residues. Per the germline V gene, CDR1 is MNHNS and CDR2 is SASEGT. V was pared by 2 bases and J by 8 bases, with 4 bases between.

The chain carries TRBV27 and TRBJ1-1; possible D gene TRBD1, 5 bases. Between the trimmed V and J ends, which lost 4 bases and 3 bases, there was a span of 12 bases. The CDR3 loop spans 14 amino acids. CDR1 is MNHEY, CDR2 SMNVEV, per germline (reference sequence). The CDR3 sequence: CASSSLQGYTEAFF. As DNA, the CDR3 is TGTGCCAGCAGTTCCCTTCAGGGATACACTGAAGCTTTCTTT.

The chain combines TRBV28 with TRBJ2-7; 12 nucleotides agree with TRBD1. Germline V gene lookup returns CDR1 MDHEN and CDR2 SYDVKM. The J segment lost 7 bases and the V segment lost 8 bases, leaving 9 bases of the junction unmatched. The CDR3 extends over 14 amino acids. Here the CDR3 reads CASPSRDRGPEQYF. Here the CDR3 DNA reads TGTGCCAGCCCTAGTCGGGACAGGGGGCCTGAGCAGTACTTC.

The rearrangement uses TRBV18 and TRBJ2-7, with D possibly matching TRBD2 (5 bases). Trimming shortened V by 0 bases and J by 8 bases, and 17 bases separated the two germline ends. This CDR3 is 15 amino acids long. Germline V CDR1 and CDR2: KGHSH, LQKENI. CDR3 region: CASSPPGKNEGKQYF. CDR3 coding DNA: TGTGCCAGCTCACCACCGGGTAAGAACGAGGGAAAGCAGTACTTC. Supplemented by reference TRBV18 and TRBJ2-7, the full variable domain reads NAGVMQNPRHLVRRRGQEARLRCSPMKGHSHVYWYRQLPEEGLKFMVYLQKENIIDESGMPKERFSAEFPKEGPSILRIQQVVRGDSAAYFCASSPPGKNEGKQYFGPGTRLTVT.

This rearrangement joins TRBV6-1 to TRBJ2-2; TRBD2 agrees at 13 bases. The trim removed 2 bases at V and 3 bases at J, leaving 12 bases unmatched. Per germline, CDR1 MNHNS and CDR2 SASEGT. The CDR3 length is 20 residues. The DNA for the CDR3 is TGTGCCAGCAGTGAAAAGGACAGGGGACTAGCGGGGAGGGACACCGGGGAGCTGTTTTTT. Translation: CASSEKDRGLAGRDTGELFF.

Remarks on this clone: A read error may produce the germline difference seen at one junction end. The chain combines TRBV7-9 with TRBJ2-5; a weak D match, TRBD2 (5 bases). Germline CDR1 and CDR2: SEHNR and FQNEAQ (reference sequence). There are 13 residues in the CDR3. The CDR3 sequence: CASSLYMGEAQYF. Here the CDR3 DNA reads TGTGCCAGCAGCTTATACATGGGAGAGGCCCAGTACTTC.

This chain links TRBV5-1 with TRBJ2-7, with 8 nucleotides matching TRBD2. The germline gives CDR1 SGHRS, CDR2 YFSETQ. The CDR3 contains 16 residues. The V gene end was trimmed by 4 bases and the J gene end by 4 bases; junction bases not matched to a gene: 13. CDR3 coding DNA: TGCGCCAGCAGCCCCTTGGGACTAGTCGCCGCGTACGAGCAGTACTTC. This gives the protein CASSPLGLVAAYEQYF. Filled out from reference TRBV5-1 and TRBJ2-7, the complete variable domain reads KAGVTQTPRYLIKTRGQQVTLSCSPISGHRSVSWYQQTPGQGLQFLFEYFSETQRNKGNFPGRFSGRQFSNSRSEMNVSTLELGDSALYLCASSPLGLVAAYEQYFGPGTRLTVT.

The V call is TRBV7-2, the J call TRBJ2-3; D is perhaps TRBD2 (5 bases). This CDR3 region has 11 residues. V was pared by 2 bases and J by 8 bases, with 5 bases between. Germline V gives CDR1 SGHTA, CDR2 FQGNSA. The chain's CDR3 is CASSLLATQYF. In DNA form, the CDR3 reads TGTGCCAGCAGCTTACTAGCTACGCAGTATTTT. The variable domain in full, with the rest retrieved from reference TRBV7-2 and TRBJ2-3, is GAGVSQSPSNKVTEKGKDVELRCDPISGHTALYWYRQSLGQGLEFLIYFQGNSAPDKSGLPSDRFSAERTGGSVSTLTIQRTQQEDSAVYLCASSLLATQYFGPGTRLTVL.

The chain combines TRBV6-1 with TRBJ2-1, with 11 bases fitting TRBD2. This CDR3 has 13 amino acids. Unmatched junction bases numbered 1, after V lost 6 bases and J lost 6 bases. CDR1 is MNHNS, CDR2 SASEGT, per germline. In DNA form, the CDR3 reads TGTGCCAGCAGACTAGCGGGAGTCAATGAGCAGTTCTTC. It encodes CASRLAGVNEQFF.

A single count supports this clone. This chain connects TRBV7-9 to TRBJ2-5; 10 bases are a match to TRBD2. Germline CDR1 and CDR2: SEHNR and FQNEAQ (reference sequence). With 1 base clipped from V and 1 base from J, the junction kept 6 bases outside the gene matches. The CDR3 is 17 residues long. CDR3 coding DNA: TGTGCCAGCAGCTTAGTAAGGTCTAGCGGGAGCCAAGAGACCCAGTACTTC. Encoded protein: CASSLVRSSGSQETQYF.

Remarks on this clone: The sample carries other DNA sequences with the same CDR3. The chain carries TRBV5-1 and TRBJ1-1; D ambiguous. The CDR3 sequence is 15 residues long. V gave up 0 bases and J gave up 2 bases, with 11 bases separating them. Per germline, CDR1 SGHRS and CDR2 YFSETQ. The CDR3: CASSLEVPGNTEAFF. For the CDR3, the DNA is TGCGCCAGCAGCTTGGAGGTTCCAGGAAACACTGAAGCTTTCTTT.

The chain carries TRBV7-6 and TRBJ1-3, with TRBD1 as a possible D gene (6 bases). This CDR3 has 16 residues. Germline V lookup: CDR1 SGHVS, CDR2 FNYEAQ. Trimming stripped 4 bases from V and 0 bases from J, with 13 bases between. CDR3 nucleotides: TGTGCCAGCAGCTCGGAAGGACAGTACTCTGGAAACACCATATATTTT. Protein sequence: CASSSEGQYSGNTIYF.